Each of the 8 T cell receptor beta chains below was sequenced from the same sample in a study of neurological immune-mediated disorders. Each CDR3 protein gets one entry after TCRdb re-called the 5' RACE reads with MiXCR. Here the sample spans 90,000 to 150,000 distinct CDR3 sequences, about 3.2% being singletons. Material for sequencing was PBMCs. The receptors shown here come from a woman in her 30s with multiple sclerosis.

This clonotype came up a few times. The rearrangement links TRBV15 to TRBJ2-2; 7 bases align to TRBD2. Germline CDR1 and CDR2: LNHNV and YYDKDF (reference sequence). V dropped 5 bases and J dropped 2; count of bases not matched to a gene: 8. This CDR3 contains 16 residues. The CDR3 spells CATSGGKRGNTGELFF. The CDR3 DNA reads as TGTGCCACCAGCGGGGGGAAGCGGGGAAACACCGGGGAGCTGTTTTTT.

The chain is built from TRBV19 and TRBJ1-5; a possible D gene is TRBD1 (5 bases). Trimming left V 8 bases short and J 5 bases short, with 16 bases between. The length of the CDR3 is 14 residues. CDR1 and CDR2 from the germline V gene are LNHDA and SQIVND (reference sequence). The CDR3 spells CASSFGVGDQPQHF. The CDR3 nucleotides are TGTGCCAGTTCATTTGGGGTAGGGGATCAGCCCCAGCATTTT.

The CDR3 here is CASSTGKAINSPLHF. The CDR3 coding sequence is TGTGCCAGCTCAACAGGGAAAGCGATCAATTCACCCCTCCACTTT. V is TRBV18 and J is TRBJ1-6; maybe TRBD1 (6 bases). Trimming took off 5 bases at V and 7 bases at J, with 15 bases between the two ends. CDR3 length: 15 amino acids. Germline CDR1 and CDR2: KGHSH and LQKENI.

The gene calls are TRBV7-9 and TRBJ2-4, with D unclear. The CDR3 sequence is 14 residues long. The germline CDR1 and CDR2 sequences are SEHNR and FQNEAQ (reference sequence). V was clipped by 1 base and J by 0 bases, with 4 bases between them. The CDR3 protein is CASSLVLAKNIQYF. CDR3 DNA: TGTGCCAGCAGCTTAGTCCTAGCCAAAAACATTCAGTACTTC.

Many counts were recorded for this clonotype. The CDR3, as DNA: TGTGCCAGCAGCTTAGGGACACCGAACACTGAAGCTTTCTTT. This translates into CASSLGTPNTEAFF. The chain links TRBV7-9 to TRBJ1-1; possible D gene TRBD1, 5 bases. Trimming took off 1 base at V and 1 base at J, with 7 bases between the two ends. Germline V gene lookup returns CDR1 SEHNR and CDR2 FQNEAQ (reference sequence). The length of the CDR3 is 14 residues.

This clonotype was observed many times. The rearrangement joins TRBV5-1 to TRBJ2-5; D may be TRBD1 (5 bases). The CDR3 sequence is 15 residues long. The germline CDR1 and CDR2 sequences are SGHRS and YFSETQ. Trimming took 1 base from V and 4 from J, leaving 14 bases between them. CDR3 residues: CASSLFPQGLETQYF. For the CDR3, the DNA is TGCGCCAGCAGCTTGTTTCCGCAGGGTTTAGAGACCCAGTACTTC.

In this sample, this clonotype turned up many times. The chain joins TRBV20-1 to TRBJ1-6, with TRBD1 matching over 7 bases. Germline V CDR1 and CDR2: DFQATT, SNEGSKA (reference sequence). The trim removed 1 base at V and 9 bases at J, leaving 9 bases unmatched. There are 15 residues in the CDR3. CDR3 amino acids: CSARARQGSGSPLHF. CDR3 nucleotides: TGCAGTGCTAGAGCCAGACAGGGATCTGGTTCACCCCTCCACTTT.

The rearrangement links TRBV20-1 to TRBJ2-7; D is unclear. The V and J ends lost 3 bases and 2 bases respectively, with 11 bases between them. Germline lookup yields CDR1 DFQATT and CDR2 SNEGSKA (reference sequence). The CDR3 runs 13 residues. The CDR3 sequence: CSARTPNTYEQYF. CDR3 bases: TGCAGTGCTAGGACGCCTAACACCTACGAGCAGTACTTC.